The clone carrying this TCR beta chain was detected once. Trimming took 3 bases from V and 3 from J; bases not matched to a gene: 5. The length of the CDR3 is 16 residues. Looked up from germline, CDR1 is WNHNN and CDR2 is SYGVQD (reference sequence). As handled by the study authors: Using reference gene primer amplification, nucleated cell counts were estimated. Generated by immunoSEQ multiplex PCR, the TCRdb table keeps only in-frame clones and is missing some. V and J calls and clone size come straight from that table; D and trimming were deduced from the DNA. This sample has 250,000 or so clones, with about 89% found just once. This sample stems from a study of blood T cell repertoires in COVID-19. At the level of the study: From the United States, Italy and Spain came samples of acute and convalescent COVID-19. The cDNA or gDNA used as material had been derived from T cells, B-cell-depleted T cells, or PBMCs.

The specimen was peripheral blood. The receptor was isolated from a man between 40 and 49 years old with active or convalescent COVID-19. This rearrangement joins TRBV10-1 to TRBJ2-5, with 12 positions matching TRBD1. CDR3 in DNA: TGCGCCAGCAGTGACGGGGGACAGGGGGCGGAAGAGACCCAGTACTTC. This gives the protein CASSDGGQGAEETQYF.